This T cell receptor (beta chain) is drawn from a study of cytomegalovirus exposure and HLA in healthy donors. The germline V gene encodes CDR1 SGHTA and CDR2 FQGNSA. The ends lost 8 bases at V and 6 bases at J; junction bases unmatched: 15. The CDR3 covers 16 residues. Researchers ran the PCR with 60 Vbeta and 13 Jbeta primers. The table came from immunoSEQ multiplex PCR; TCRdb's copy has only in-frame clones and leaves some out. The data show about 67,000 clones, roughly 80% seen once. The chain joins TRBV7-2 to TRBJ1-2, with TRBD1 identical over 10 bases. This clonotype was obtained from a woman under 40 in good health and CMV-seronegative. Source material: PBMCs. The CDR3 here is CASLGDRGVESDGYTF. The CDR3 bases are TGTGCCAGCCTCGGGGACAGGGGTGTAGAATCAGATGGCTACACCTTC.